These T cell receptor beta chains were read from a single sample in a study of blood T cell repertoires in COVID-19. Sequenced by immunoSEQ multiplex PCR; TCRdb stores in-frame clones only, minus some. Among 200,000 to 250,000 clones, 86% were seen once, and the ten largest hold 2.2%. Sequences were obtained from peripheral blood. These receptors were obtained from a man aged 25-45 years who had recovered from COVID-19. Each CDR3 is given with its conserved first and last residue. Each record gives: J gene, V gene, D gene, clone size, CDR3 DNA, CDR3 protein. A D gene is named only where the DNA matches it firmly. A clone size is listed for some rows: how often the clone was seen (once, few, many), or a class if it is expanded.

TRBJ1-4	TRBV3-1/TRBV3-2	NA	NA	TGTGCCAGCAGCCTCTCCCTTGGGAGAGGAGAAAAACTGTTTTTT	CASSLSLGRGEKLFF
TRBJ2-7	TRBV10-1	NA	NA	TGCGCCAGCAGTTATTCCGCCTCGGGGTACGAGCAGTACTTC	CASSYSASGYEQYF
TRBJ2-5	TRBV5-6	NA	once	TGTGCCAGCAGTCCGTGGGTGTCCCGGGGGACCCAGTACTTC	CASSPWVSRGTQYF
TRBJ2-1	TRBV3-1/TRBV3-2	TRBD2	NA	TGTGCCAGCAGCCAAACTAGCGGGGAAAGTTACAATGAGCAGTTCTTC	CASSQTSGESYNEQFF
TRBJ1-2	TRBV5-6	TRBD1	NA	TGTGCCAGCAGCCGGGACAGGGGGTTGGAGTTCTATGGCTACACCTTC	CASSRDRGLEFYGYTF
TRBJ2-1	TRBV6-5	TRBD2	NA	TGTGCCAGCAGTTCGGGACTAGCGGGGGGAGAGGGGCAGTTCTTC	CASSSGLAGGEGQFF
TRBJ1-2	TRBV3-1/TRBV3-2	NA	NA	TGTGCCAGCAGCCAAGGGAGAGGCTATGGCTACACCTTC	CASSQGRGYGYTF
TRBJ1-4	TRBV4-3	TRBD1	NA	TGCGCCAGCAGCCAGGGAAGGACAGGGGGAGAAAAACTGTTTTTT	CASSQGRTGGEKLFF
TRBJ2-2	TRBV3-1/TRBV3-2	TRBD2	NA	TGTGCCAGCAGCCACATAGCGGGCAACGCCGGGGAGCTGTTTTTT	CASSHIAGNAGELFF
TRBJ1-5	TRBV19	NA	NA	TGTGCCAGTAGTATAGTGGCGGGGAATCAGCCCCAGCATTTT	CASSIVAGNQPQHF
TRBJ1-4	TRBV19	NA	NA	TGTGCCAGTAGTATAATTATGGCGACACCCCAACATAATGAAAAACTGTTTTTT	CASSIIMATPQHNEKLFF
TRBJ1-2	TRBV19	NA	NA	TGTGCCAGTAGTATGTCCGTAGCTAACTATGGCTACACCTTC	CASSMSVANYGYTF
TRBJ2-7	TRBV7-2	NA	NA	TGTGCCAGCAGCTTAGGGAGAGAGCAGTACTTC	CASSLGREQYF
TRBJ2-5	TRBV6-5	TRBD1	NA	TGTGCCACCGACAGGGATCCCCAAGAGACCCAGTACTTC	CATDRDPQETQYF
TRBJ1-2	TRBV14	NA	NA	TGTGCCAGCAGCCAAGATCGGACAGCTAACTATGGCTACACCTTC	CASSQDRTANYGYTF
TRBJ2-7	TRBV30	NA	NA	TGTGCCTGGGCCCCGGGGGCCTACGAGCAGTACTTC	CAWAPGAYEQYF
TRBJ2-5	TRBV18	TRBD2	NA	TGTGCCAGCTCAGCCCGGGGACTAAATGAAGAGACCCAGTACTTC	CASSARGLNEETQYF
TRBJ1-3	TRBV9	TRBD1	NA	TGTGCCAGCAGCTCCGGACAGGCCGGAAACACCATATATTTT	CASSSGQAGNTIYF
TRBJ2-7	TRBV5-8	NA	once	TGTGCCAGCAGCTTGGACAGGCACTCCTACGAGCAGTACTTC	CASSLDRHSYEQYF
TRBJ1-1	TRBV18	TRBD1	NA	TGTGCCAGCTTAGGGACAGGGGGTGAAGCTTTCTTT	CASLGTGGEAFF
TRBJ1-1	TRBV7-9	NA	NA	TGTGCCAGCAGCTTATCAGGTGGGGGGACTGAAGCTTTCTTT	CASSLSGGGTEAFF
TRBJ2-7	TRBV18	TRBD1	NA	TGTGCCAGCTCACCACGAGGCAGGGGACAGGAGGAGCAGTACTTC	CASSPRGRGQEEQYF
TRBJ1-1	TRBV5-1	NA	NA	TGCGCCAGCAGCTTGCCAGTGGCAACACCGGAAGCTTTCTTT	CASSLPVATPEAFF
TRBJ2-1	TRBV19	TRBD2	NA	TGTGCCAGTAGTACCCGACTAGCGGGGAACAATGAGCAGTTCTTC	CASSTRLAGNNEQFF
TRBJ1-1	TRBV11-2	NA	NA	TGTGCCAGCAGCTTGCAGGGATCAACAGCTGAAGCTTTCTTT	CASSLQGSTAEAFF
TRBJ1-1	TRBV7-6	TRBD1	NA	TGTGCCAGCAGCCCCAACTGGGACAGCGGTTCTGAAGCTTTCTTT	CASSPNWDSGSEAFF
TRBJ2-5	TRBV20-1	NA	NA	TGCAGTGCTCTCCGCCAAGAGACCCAGTACTTC	CSALRQETQYF
TRBJ1-1	TRBV14	NA	NA	TGTGCCAGCAGCCAAGGACAGATGATTCAAGCTTTCTTT	CASSQGQMIQAFF
TRBJ2-3	TRBV2	TRBD2	NA	TGTGCCAGCAGGAGGACTAGCGGGGGTTCAGATACGCAGTATTTT	CASRRTSGGSDTQYF
TRBJ2-7	TRBV4-3	TRBD2	NA	TGCGCCAGCAGCCGAGCGTATTGGAAGGCGGGGGGCGATCTCTACGAGCAGTACTTC	CASSRAYWKAGGDLYEQYF
TRBJ2-5	TRBV19	TRBD1	NA	TGTGCCAGTAGTATGGGACAGGCATACCAAGAGACCCAGTACTTC	CASSMGQAYQETQYF
TRBJ1-2	TRBV29-1	NA	NA	TGCAGCGCCCGGCAGGGGTACTATGGCTACACCTTC	CSARQGYYGYTF
TRBJ1-1	TRBV3-1/TRBV3-2	NA	NA	TGTGCCAGCAGCCAGACCCCGCAGGGGTTAGCTGAAGCTTTCTTT	CASSQTPQGLAEAFF
TRBJ2-7	TRBV14	TRBD1	NA	TGTGCCAGCAGCCCCGGGACAGCCTACGAGCAGTACTTC	CASSPGTAYEQYF
TRBJ1-2	TRBV27	TRBD1	NA	TGTGCCAGCAGTTCCATACCCCAGGGGGCCTGGGGGTATGGCTACACCTTC	CASSSIPQGAWGYGYTF
TRBJ1-1	TRBV19	NA	NA	TGTGCCAGTAGGGGGGGTTCACGGGTGAACACTGAAGCTTTCTTT	CASRGGSRVNTEAFF
TRBJ1-2	TRBV28	TRBD1	NA	TGTGCCAGCAGTATGATGGACAGGGTTGGCGATGGCTACACCTTC	CASSMMDRVGDGYTF
TRBJ1-1	TRBV28	NA	NA	TGTGCCAGCAGTTTAGTTATGAACACTGAAGCTTTCTTT	CASSLVMNTEAFF
TRBJ1-1	TRBV5-1	NA	NA	TGCGCCAGCAGCTTGAACGGGGCTGAAGCTTTCTTT	CASSLNGAEAFF
TRBJ1-1	TRBV18	NA	NA	TGTGCCAGCTCACGCGCCCTTACAGGGAACACTGAAGCTTTCTTT	CASSRALTGNTEAFF
TRBJ2-7	TRBV6-5	TRBD2	NA	TGTGCCAGCAGACCAACTAGCGGGGGGCCCTACGAGCAGTACTTC	CASRPTSGGPYEQYF
TRBJ2-7	TRBV5-1	NA	NA	TGCGCCAGCAGCGTGGGCCTGGCGGGTAAGTACGAGCAGTACTTC	CASSVGLAGKYEQYF
TRBJ1-6	TRBV5-6	NA	NA	TGTGCCAGCAGCTTGTGGGGCATGAGAAATTCACCCCTCCACTTT	CASSLWGMRNSPLHF
TRBJ2-7	TRBV4-3	TRBD1	NA	TGCGCCAGCAGCCATGGGACAGGGGTCCGCGAGCAGTACTTC	CASSHGTGVREQYF
TRBJ1-2	TRBV4-1	NA	NA	TGCGCCAGCAGCCACCCTCGGGGCGGGAATGGCTACACCTTC	CASSHPRGGNGYTF
TRBJ2-3	TRBV5-1	TRBD2	NA	TGCGCCAGCAACCGGATTGTGGGGGGGAGCACAGATACGCAGTATTTT	CASNRIVGGSTDTQYF
TRBJ1-2	TRBV27	TRBD1	few	TGTGCCAGCAGTATGACAGGGGCCTATGGCTACACCTTC	CASSMTGAYGYTF
TRBJ1-3	TRBV9	TRBD1	NA	TGTGCCAGCAGCCCCAGTAGTGAAGGACAGGCCGCCTCTGGAAACACCATATATTTT	CASSPSSEGQAASGNTIYF
TRBJ2-2	TRBV7-7	NA	NA	TGTGCCAGCAGCCAGGGTTTGATCACCGGGGAGCTGTTTTTT	CASSQGLITGELFF
TRBJ1-2	TRBV5-4	NA	NA	TGTGCCAGCAGCCCTGAGAGTCTGGGCTACACCTTC	CASSPESLGYTF
TRBJ1-2	TRBV10-2	NA	NA	TGCGCCAGCGGGGTTGCGGGGTCTTTCTATGGCTACACCTTC	CASGVAGSFYGYTF
TRBJ2-5	TRBV7-2	NA	few	TGTGCCAGCAGCTTGACCGGCCACTCTCTTCAGGTAGGGACCCAGTACTTC	CASSLTGHSLQVGTQYF
TRBJ2-5	TRBV19	TRBD2	few	TGTGCCAGTAGTATAGGTCTAGCGGGGGCCTACCAAGAGACCCAGTACTTC	CASSIGLAGAYQETQYF
TRBJ2-2	TRBV19	NA	NA	TGTGCCAGCCGGGGGGCGGTTTTCAGGACCGGGGAGCTGTTTTTT	CASRGAVFRTGELFF